A selection of T cell receptor beta chains follows, all from one sample in a study of CD8+ T cells in alopecia areata. The repertoire was sequenced with immunoSEQ multiplex PCR; TCRdb's copy has only in-frame clones and lacks some. The sample has approximately 150,000 clones, approximately 65% seen once. The sample comprised CD8+ T cells sorted from blood. The source of these receptors is a human donor in good health. Each CDR3 is given with its conserved first and last residue. The D gene is left open where the match is weak. For some rows the clone size is stated as once, few or many, or as a class when expanded; others skip it.

J: TRBJ2-7; V: TRBV5-1; D: .; size: few; CDR3: CASSLALNSYEQYF; DNA: TGCGCCAGCAGCTTGGCTCTCAACTCCTACGAGCAGTACTTC
J: TRBJ2-7; V: TRBV5-6; D: TRBD2; size: .; CDR3: CASSLSWTSGHSSYEQYF; DNA: TGTGCCAGCAGCTTGTCCTGGACTAGCGGGCACTCCTCCTACGAGCAGTACTTC
J: TRBJ2-1; V: TRBV7-6; D: .; size: .; CDR3: CASSATGPNPNEQFF; DNA: TGTGCCAGCAGCGCTACTGGACCCAATCCCAATGAGCAGTTCTTC
J: TRBJ2-7; V: TRBV5-1; D: TRBD2; size: .; CDR3: CASSLTSANSYEQYF; DNA: TGCGCCAGCAGCTTGACTAGCGCGAACTCCTACGAGCAGTACTTC
J: TRBJ1-1; V: TRBV14; D: .; size: .; CDR3: CASSPWGGQVAFF; DNA: TGTGCCAGCAGCCCATGGGGGGGGCAGGTAGCTTTCTTT
J: TRBJ2-7; V: TRBV6-1; D: .; size: few; CDR3: CASSFPTRSRDEQYF; DNA: TGTGCCAGCAGCTTCCCGACGCGTAGTCGCGACGAGCAGTACTTC
J: TRBJ2-1; V: TRBV29-1; D: TRBD2; size: .; CDR3: CSAVGGTSGTGPSYNEQFF; DNA: TGCAGCGCTGTAGGAGGGACTAGCGGGACGGGCCCCTCCTACAATGAGCAGTTCTTC
J: TRBJ2-7; V: TRBV7-9; D: .; size: .; CDR3: CASSPIGPYEQYF; DNA: TGTGCCAGCAGCCCAATTGGACCCTACGAGCAGTACTTC
J: TRBJ1-1; V: TRBV28; D: .; size: few; CDR3: CASSFIGIEAFF; DNA: TGTGCCAGCAGTTTTATAGGGATTGAAGCTTTCTTT
J: TRBJ2-7; V: TRBV29-1; D: .; size: .; CDR3: CSVVAYEQYF; DNA: TGCAGCGTTGTAGCCTACGAGCAGTACTTC
J: TRBJ2-2; V: TRBV6-4; D: .; size: .; CDR3: CASSPLPSSGGELFF; DNA: TGTGCCAGCAGCCCACTCCCATCTTCGGGCGGGGAGCTGTTTTTT
J: TRBJ2-7; V: TRBV30; D: TRBD1; size: .; CDR3: CAWSVNEGQGFYEQYF; DNA: TGTGCCTGGAGTGTAAACGAGGGACAGGGGTTTTACGAGCAGTACTTC
J: TRBJ2-1; V: TRBV28; D: TRBD1; size: many; CDR3: CASSPLGQGVRDEQFF; DNA: TGTGCCAGCAGCCCCCTCGGACAGGGGGTGAGGGATGAGCAGTTCTTC
J: TRBJ2-1; V: TRBV30; D: .; size: .; CDR3: CAWRVRGEQFF; DNA: TGTGCCTGGCGTGTGCGGGGTGAGCAGTTCTTC
J: TRBJ2-3; V: TRBV7-6; D: .; size: .; CDR3: CASSLQGRSSTDTQYF; DNA: TGTGCCAGCAGCTTACAGGGTAGATCTAGCACAGATACGCAGTATTTT
J: TRBJ2-3; V: TRBV30; D: TRBD2; size: .; CDR3: CAWSVGGRADTQYF; DNA: TGTGCCTGGAGTGTCGGGGGGAGAGCAGATACGCAGTATTTT
J: TRBJ2-1; V: TRBV5-1; D: .; size: once; CDR3: CASSLTPAGKYNEQFF; DNA: TGCGCCAGCAGCTTGACGCCTGCGGGGAAATACAATGAGCAGTTCTTC
J: TRBJ2-7; V: TRBV5-1; D: .; size: .; CDR3: CASSLQGMNSYEQYF; DNA: TGCGCCAGCAGCCTGCAGGGAATGAACTCCTACGAGCAGTACTTC
J: TRBJ2-1; V: TRBV20-1; D: .; size: once; CDR3: CSAVTNNEQFF; DNA: TGCAGTGCCGTGACTAACAATGAGCAGTTCTTC
J: TRBJ2-1; V: TRBV4-1; D: TRBD1; size: few; CDR3: CASSQRGQGASNEQFF; DNA: TGCGCCAGCAGCCAACGGGGACAGGGGGCTAGCAATGAGCAGTTCTTC
J: TRBJ2-5; V: TRBV27; D: TRBD1; size: few; CDR3: CASSLPGQGQTQYF; DNA: TGTGCCAGCAGTTTACCCGGACAGGGGCAGACCCAGTACTTC
J: TRBJ2-7; V: TRBV30; D: TRBD2; size: .; CDR3: CAGLLAGGVTRDEQYF; DNA: TGTGCCGGCCTACTAGCGGGAGGGGTTACGCGGGACGAGCAGTACTTC
J: TRBJ2-7; V: TRBV5-1; D: TRBD2; size: .; CDR3: CASSLTRTSATYEQYF; DNA: TGCGCCAGCAGCTTGACGAGGACTAGCGCAACCTACGAGCAGTACTTC
J: TRBJ2-7; V: TRBV2; D: TRBD2; size: .; CDR3: CASSWTSGIYEQYF; DNA: TGTGCCAGCAGTTGGACTAGCGGGATCTACGAGCAGTACTTC
J: TRBJ2-6; V: TRBV13; D: .; size: .; CDR3: CASSSQLSGANVLTF; DNA: TGTGCCAGCAGCTCTCAGCTCTCTGGGGCCAACGTCCTGACTTTC
J: TRBJ2-3; V: TRBV29-1; D: TRBD2; size: .; CDR3: CSAPGLAGDTQYF; DNA: TGCAGCGCCCCGGGACTAGCAGGAGATACGCAGTATTTT